This T cell receptor (beta chain) was sequenced during a study of early T cells in non-severe SARS-CoV-2 infection. Study-wide background: Sequencing input comprised bulk RNA from unsorted whole blood; chain pairing was not available.

Study results and caveats: Anti-spike CD8 specificities were favored by VDJdb matching, whose results missed private and CD4 specificities.

Unique molecular identifiers were added to individual cDNA molecules. TCRdb re-analysed the 5' RACE reads in MiXCR, keeping a single row per CDR3 protein. The sample holds under 75,000 distinct CDR3 sequences, more than 9.5% seen once. This clonotype was observed a few times. Its antigen is unidentified. Trimming stripped 4 bases from V and 4 bases from J, with 17 bases between. The CDR3 spans 16 residues. The clonotype originates from an adult who was a healthcare worker with PCR-confirmed SARS-CoV-2 infection or an uninfected control (not recorded which). Specimen: whole blood. The rearrangement joins TRBV12-3 or TRBV12-4 to TRBJ1-3; possibly TRBD1 for D (6 bases). CDR3 sequence (DNA): TGTGCCAGCAGTTCTGGACAGCCTCTCTTCGGAAACACCATATATTTT. Translated: CASSSGQPLFGNTIYF.